The TCR beta chain under discussion was sequenced for a study of human T cells and chemical hapten exposure. Study outcomes and limitations: With DPC sensitization, TCRs exceeding 1 in 1000 frequency showed no change.

This clonotype was seen ten or more times. Its antigen remains unidentified. Time point specified: patch test 2, 6 weeks after DPC sensitization. Treatment described: therapeutic diphenylcyclopropenone sensitization with weekly scalp DPC. TCRdb ran MiXCR on the RACE reads and lists one entry per CDR3 protein. The sample has fewer than 100,000 distinct CDR3 sequences, around a tenth seen once. The CDR3 is 15 residues long. V shed 3 bases and J shed 4 bases, with 13 bases lying between them. The germline gives CDR1 SGDLS, CDR2 YYNGEE. Sequenced here: whole blood, sampled in connection with sensitization to the hapten diphenylcyclopropenone (DPC). The rearrangement links TRBV9 to TRBJ1-4; a weak D match, TRBD1 (5 bases). The clonotype was recovered from a man aged 18 to 29 with alopecia areata. Some clones in this sample may be carry-over from other donors' samples. CDR3 coding DNA: TGTGCCAGCAGCGGTGGGGGACTTTATAATGAAAAACTGTTTTTT. It encodes CASSGGGLYNEKLFF.